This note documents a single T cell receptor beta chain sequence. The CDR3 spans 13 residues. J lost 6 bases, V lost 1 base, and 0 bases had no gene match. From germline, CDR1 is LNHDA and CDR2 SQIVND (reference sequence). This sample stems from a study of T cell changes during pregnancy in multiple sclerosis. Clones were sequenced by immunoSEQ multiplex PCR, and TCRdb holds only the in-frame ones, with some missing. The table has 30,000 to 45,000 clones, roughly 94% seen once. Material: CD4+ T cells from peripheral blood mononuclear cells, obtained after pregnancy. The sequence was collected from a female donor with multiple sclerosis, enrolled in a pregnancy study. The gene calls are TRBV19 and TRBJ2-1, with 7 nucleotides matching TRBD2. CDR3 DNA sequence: TGTGCCAGTAGTATAGGCGGGGGCAATGAGCAGTTCTTC. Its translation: CASSIGGGNEQFF.